This T cell receptor (beta chain) was documented in a study of T cell responses to AZD1222 COVID-19 vaccine. Produced via immunoSEQ multiplex PCR; TCRdb's table is partial and in-frame only. The sample has about 150,000 clones; 88% are singletons. CDR3 length equals 13 residues. The germline V gene has CDR1 SGHDT and CDR2 YYEEEE. Trimming left V 4 bases short and J 2 bases short, with 9 bases between. Note on this clone: Antigen unknown.

Whole-study results and caveats: Unmutated variant regions reportedly attract nearly half of all spike-specific TCRs. Every sample of the repertoires postdated the peak T cell response. Clonal diversity was possibly underestimated; the donors were predominantly white British and more often female. Dominant CD4 TCR responses targeted spike regions 160-218 and 743-854.

The V and J genes are TRBV5-6 and TRBJ1-2; no clear D gene. The sequence was collected from an adult in good health. This specimen consisted of peripheral blood, obtained on day 0 of AZD1222 vaccination. Here the CDR3 reads CASSLGGNYGYTF. The CDR3 nucleotides read TGTGCCAGCAGCCTGGGAGGGAACTATGGCTACACCTTC.